The present entry profiles one T cell receptor (beta chain) with its context. The antigen is unknown. This sample is drawn from a study of Graves' ophthalmopathy and Graves' hyperthyroidism. Study summary: Researchers obtained peripheral blood at initial diagnosis, before any treatment had begun. The study, taken as a whole, reports: Blood also harbored most expanded thyroid clonotypes above 0.001 frequency.

It was on clinical symptoms, serum thyroxine, TRAb, thyroid ultrasound and orbital computed tomography that diagnosis relied. Germline V lookup: CDR1 SGHDT, CDR2 YYEEEE. The CDR3 has 18 residues. Trimming removed 0 bases from V and 0 bases from J, with 18 bases in between. Investigators amplified TCR beta CDR3 regions from RNA transcripts. Amplification began with first-round RT-PCR using HTBI primers, then second-round multiplex PCR was performed. TCRdb recomputed calls from the multiplex PCR reads with MiXCR, one row per CDR3 protein. This sample has hundreds of thousands of distinct CDR3 sequences, with about 47% found just once.

V usage is TRBV5-6 and J usage is TRBJ1-1; a possible D gene is TRBD1 (6 bases). The sequenced material came from peripheral blood. This sequence was found in an adult man with Graves' ophthalmopathy. The CDR3 nucleotides are TGTGCCAGCAGCTTGGATGGACAGAGCAGGTGGATGAACACTGAAGCTTTCTTT. Amino acids: CASSLDGQSRWMNTEAFF.